This T cell receptor (beta chain) came from a study of T cells in Graves' hyperthyroidism and ophthalmopathy. Overall study context: Peripheral blood samples were taken at initial diagnosis, prior to any treatment.

Turning to this clonotype: Its antigen is undetermined.

It was RNA transcripts that yielded the amplified TCR beta CDR3 regions. Primed by the HTBI set, a first-round RT-PCR was run on the TCR CDR3. TCRdb recomputed calls from the multiplex PCR reads with MiXCR, one row per CDR3 protein. The data show approximately 690,000 distinct CDR3 sequences, with 20% to 25% seen just once and around a third held by the top ten. Active moderate-to-severe ophthalmopathy, Clinical Activity Score at least 3, NOSPECS at least 4, under 3 months' duration. The V gene's germline CDR1 is LNHDA and CDR2 SQIVND (reference sequence). This CDR3 is built from 13 residues. Trimming removed 9 bases at V and 3 bases at J, with 15 bases between. Study conclusions and caveats: It was a median about seven months before onset that the model predicted ophthalmopathy.

The gene calls are TRBV19 and TRBJ2-7; D is perhaps TRBD1 or TRBD2 (5 bases each). Sequencing input: blood. This clonotype was sampled from a man in his thirties or forties with Graves' ophthalmopathy. Here the CDR3 reads CASARDGLYEQYF. The CDR3 DNA follows: TGTGCCAGCGCGAGGGACGGCCTCTACGAGCAGTACTTC. The full variable domain, its missing parts supplied by reference TRBV19 and TRBJ2-7, is DGGITQSPKYLFRKEGQNVTLSCEQNLNHDAMYWYRQDPGQGLRLIYYSQIVNDFQKGDIAEGYSVSREKKESFPLTVTSAQKNPTAFYLCASARDGLYEQYFGPGTRLTVT.